This TCR beta chain was found in a study of technical replicates of blood from a few donors. Clones were sequenced by immunoSEQ multiplex PCR, and TCRdb holds only the in-frame ones, with some missing. The sample records 95,000 or so clones, approximately 95% being singletons. The CDR3 sequence is 15 residues long. Per germline, CDR1 LNHDA and CDR2 SQIVND (reference sequence). The V and J ends lost 4 bases and 0 bases respectively, with 10 bases between them. The sequence was obtained from a human donor in good health. Specimen: T cells isolated from PBMCs. The chain recombines TRBV19 with TRBJ2-1; tentative D call: TRBD1 (6 bases). The CDR3 spells CASSTDSRSYNEQFF. In DNA, the CDR3 is TGTGCCAGTAGTACGGACAGTCGCTCCTACAATGAGCAGTTCTTC.